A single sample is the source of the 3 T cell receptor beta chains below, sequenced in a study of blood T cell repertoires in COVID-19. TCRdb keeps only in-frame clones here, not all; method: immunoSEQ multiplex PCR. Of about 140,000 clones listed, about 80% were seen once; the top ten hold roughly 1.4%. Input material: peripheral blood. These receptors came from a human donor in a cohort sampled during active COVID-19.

The CDR3: CSVYRGQETQYF. The CDR3 coding sequence is TGCAGCGTTTACAGGGGACAAGAGACCCAGTACTTC. The V and J genes are TRBV29-1 and TRBJ2-5, with 7 bases identical to TRBD1. The CDR3 contains 12 residues. The germline V gene encodes CDR1 SQVTM and CDR2 ANQGSEA. Trimming cost V 5 bases and J 2 bases; bases outside gene matches: 2.

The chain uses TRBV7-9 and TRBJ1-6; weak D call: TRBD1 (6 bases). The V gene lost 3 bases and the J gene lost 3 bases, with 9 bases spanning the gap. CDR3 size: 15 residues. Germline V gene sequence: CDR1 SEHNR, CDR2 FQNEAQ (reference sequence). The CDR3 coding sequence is TGTGCCAGCAGCTTTCGACAGGTCTATAATTCACCCCTCCACTTT. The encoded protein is CASSFRQVYNSPLHF.

DNA for the CDR3: TGCGCCAGCAGTCGGAGTAGCGGGAGGGAGTACGAGCAGTACTTC. Its protein product is CASSRSSGREYEQYF. The chain joins TRBV5-1 to TRBJ2-7; TRBD2 agrees at 11 bases. Per germline, CDR1 SGHRS and CDR2 YFSETQ. J was trimmed by 4 bases and V by 5 bases; bases with no gene match: 8. The length of the CDR3 is 15 residues.